These 12 T cell receptor beta chains share one sample of origin, sequenced in a study of Tregs in tolerant kidney transplant recipients (dated by TCRdb to the late 2010s). The time point tag for this specimen amounts to: blood sample drawn before combined kidney and bone marrow transplant. The method behind the library was the immunoSEQ multiplex PCR assay. Not all clones reach the TCRdb copy of this immuneACCESS table, which keeps in-frame sequences only. Checked studies attribute under half of the gap to unresolved V genes and leave the rest unexplained. For this sample, the table gives roughly 34,000 clones. Of the sample, roughly 7.5% is held by the ten largest clones. The starting material was CD8+ T cells from blood, obtained before the transplant. The receptor source for this set is a human donor who received a combined kidney and bone marrow transplant.

Of note for this clone: The read halts 3 residues ahead of the CDR3 end, with the missing end drawn from the germline J gene. The chain has TRBV7-9 and TRBJ2-7; D might be TRBD1 (6 bases). Germline CDR1 is SEHNR and CDR2 is FQNEAQ (reference sequence). V lost 5 bases to trimming and J lost 3 bases, with 14 bases between them. The CDR3 length is 14 residues. The CDR3 DNA, read in part, is TGTGCCAGCAGCGGTAGACAGGTAGACTACGAG. Protein: CASSGRQVDYE. The whole CDR3 protein reads CASSGRQVDYEQYF.

Regarding this clone: The CDR3 extends 3 residues past the end of the read, so its final part is completed from the germline J gene. The chain employs TRBV7-9 and TRBJ2-3; 8 positions match TRBD2. The trim removed 4 bases at V and 8 bases at J, leaving 2 bases unmatched. Germline loops: CDR1 SEHNR, CDR2 FQNEAQ (reference sequence). CDR3 length: 12 amino acids. The CDR3: CASSSGGLTQYF. CDR3 DNA (partial): TGTGCCAGCAGCTCGGGGGGGCTTACG.

Concerning this clone: The CDR3 extends 3 residues past the end of the read, so its final part is completed from the germline J gene. The chain couples TRBV6-2 or TRBV6-3 to TRBJ2-7; D is uncertain. This CDR3 is built from 14 residues. V lost 2 bases, J lost 4 bases, and 12 bases lay in between. Germline V gene sequence: CDR1 MNHEY, CDR2 SVGEGT. The DNA read from the CDR3 is TGTGCCAGCAGTTACGGCCGGAACGGGTACGAG. Residues: CASSYGRNGYE. The entire CDR3 reads CASSYGRNGYEQYF.

With respect to this clone: The read finishes 3 residues shy of the CDR3 end, and the germline J gene is used to complete it. This chain uses TRBV10-1 with TRBJ2-7, with 9 bases fitting TRBD1. Per germline, CDR1 WNHNN and CDR2 SYGVQD (reference sequence). V gave up 4 bases and J gave up 6 bases; unmatched junction bases: 13. The CDR3 is 16 amino acids. Here the CDR3 reads CASSALKGQGLAEQYF. Incomplete CDR3 DNA: TGCGCCAGCAGTGCTCTGAAGGGACAGGGCCTCGCCGAG.

On this clone: The read halts 3 residues ahead of the CDR3 end, with the missing end drawn from the germline J gene. J is TRBJ2-5 and V is TRBV13; tentative D call: TRBD2 (5 bases). V dropped 0 bases and J dropped 4 bases, with 6 bases sitting between them. Looked up from germline, CDR1 is PRHDT and CDR2 is FYEKMQ (reference sequence). This CDR3 is built from 13 residues. The CDR3: CASSLGAGETQYF. Incomplete CDR3 DNA: TGTGCCAGCAGCTTAGGGGCGGGAGAGACC.

Note on this clone: The DNA ends 3 residues before the CDR3 does, and the rest of the CDR3 is filled in from the germline J gene. The chain is built from TRBV19 and TRBJ1-1; no firm D call. Germline values: CDR1 LNHDA, CDR2 SQIVND (reference sequence). Deletions cut 4 bases from V and 6 bases from J, with 6 bases between. The CDR3 has 11 residues. The DNA read from the CDR3 is TGTGCCAGTAGTAAATATGCTGAA. Translating gives CASSKYAE. The entire CDR3 is CASSKYAEAFF.

Comment on this clone: The read falls 3 residues short of the CDR3 end, and the missing part is taken from the germline J gene. The chain has TRBV20-1 and TRBJ2-7; 9 bases match TRBD1. This CDR3 comprises 16 residues. Germline values: CDR1 DFQATT, CDR2 SNEGSKA (reference sequence). Unmatched junction bases numbered 14, after V lost 7 bases and J lost 1 base. The CDR3 loop is CSVWSGQGRPSYEQYF. The sequenced part of the CDR3 DNA is TGCAGTGTATGGTCCGGACAGGGGAGGCCTTCCTACGAG.

On this clone itself: Read coverage stops 3 residues before the CDR3 terminus; the germline J gene supplies the remainder. The sample holds other DNA sequences that translate to the same CDR3. J is TRBJ1-1 and V is TRBV7-2, with 7 bases lining up with TRBD1. The CDR3 consists of 13 residues. The germline V gene encodes CDR1 SGHTA and CDR2 FQGNSA. CDR3 in amino acids: CASSSATGWVAFF. The covered CDR3 bases are TGTGCCAGCAGCTCGGCGACAGGGTGGGTC.

On this clone: Read data end 3 residues before the CDR3 end; the end is taken from the germline J gene. The chain combines TRBV11-2 with TRBJ2-7, with 9 nucleotides matching TRBD2. V shed 4 bases, J shed 2 bases, and the junction held 3 bases outside the gene matches. The CDR3 loop spans 14 amino acids. Per the germline V gene, CDR1 is SGHAT and CDR2 is FQNNGV. CDR3 sequence: CASSSSGITYEQYF. The sequenced CDR3 bases are TGTGCCAGCAGCTCTAGCGGGATAACCTACGAG.

About this clone: Read sequence stops 3 residues before the CDR3 end, and the germline J gene provides the missing end. The V gene is TRBV20-1, the J gene TRBJ1-1, with 12 bases fitting TRBD1. Germline CDR1 DFQATT, CDR2 SNEGSKA (reference sequence). The CDR3 loop spans 17 amino acids. Losses at the gene ends were 6 bases for V and 7 bases for J; bases not matched to a gene: 18. Incomplete CDR3 DNA: TGCAGTGCCCGGGACAGGGGGCGATTGGGTGGGGGTCTTGAA. It yields the protein CSARDRGRLGGGLE. The complete CDR3 reads CSARDRGRLGGGLEAFF.

Remarks on this clone: The CDR3 end is not reached by the read, which stops 3 residues before it; the germline J gene fills it in. The J gene is TRBJ1-3, the V gene TRBV20-1, with D perhaps matching TRBD1 (5 bases). Germline V lookup: CDR1 DFQATT, CDR2 SNEGSKA (reference sequence). V was clipped by 4 bases and J by 4 bases, with 20 bases between them. There are 16 residues in the CDR3. The CDR3 loop is CSAIPQGRVWGNTIYF. Incomplete CDR3 DNA: TGCAGTGCTATACCCCAGGGAAGGGTATGGGGAAACACC.

With regard to this clone: The sequenced fragment ends 3 residues before the CDR3 boundary, so the rest is inferred from the germline J gene. V and J are TRBV20-1 and TRBJ1-1, with D possibly being TRBD1 (5 bases). With 1 base removed from V and 4 bases from J, the gap between germline ends came to 7 bases. Looked up from germline, CDR1 is DFQATT and CDR2 is SNEGSKA (reference sequence). The CDR3 is 12 residues long. CDR3 bases read: TGCAGTGCTAGAGCCGGGGGCACTGAA. This sequence encodes CSARAGGTE. The whole CDR3 protein is CSARAGGTEAFF.